What follows are 9 T cell receptor beta chains derived from one specimen sequenced in a study of blood T cell repertoires in COVID-19. TCRdb's table, derived via immunoSEQ multiplex PCR, lists solely in-frame clones and lacks some. Of 200,000 to 300,000 clones detected, roughly 87% appear once; the ten largest clones hold just over 7%. Input material: peripheral blood. These receptors came from a man in his sixties who had recovered from COVID-19.

The V and J genes are TRBV11-2 and TRBJ1-1; 10 nucleotides line up with TRBD1. The CDR3 sequence is 13 residues long. The V and J ends lost 6 bases and 6 bases, in that order; junction bases with no gene match: 4. CDR1 and CDR2 from the germline V gene are SGHAT and FQNNGV. This chain's CDR3 is CASSSDRGAEAFF. Here the CDR3 DNA reads TGTGCCAGCAGTTCGGACAGGGGGGCTGAAGCTTTCTTT.

The J gene is TRBJ2-1, the V gene TRBV9; perhaps TRBD1 as D (6 bases). The CDR3 has 14 amino acids. Germline CDR1 SGDLS, CDR2 YYNGEE. The V and J ends lost 0 bases and 10 bases respectively, with 14 bases between them. The CDR3 DNA sequence: TGTGCCAGCAGCGTAGAGTGGCTGGGGGCCGAGCAGTTCTTC. Translated: CASSVEWLGAEQFF.

The chain links TRBV6-6 to TRBJ1-6, with TRBD1 as a possible D gene (6 bases). Looked up from germline, CDR1 is MNHNY and CDR2 is SVGAGI (reference sequence). The CDR3 runs to 14 residues. V dropped 5 bases and J dropped 7 bases, with 12 bases sitting between them. The DNA of the CDR3 is TGTGCCAGCAGTACAGGGATAGGGAATTCACCCCTCCACTTT. Amino acids: CASSTGIGNSPLHF.

The chain uses TRBV18 and TRBJ1-1, with D maybe TRBD1 (5 bases). The germline V and J ends were trimmed by 9 bases and 5 bases, with 13 bases remaining between them. The CDR3 is 12 residues long. In germline, CDR1 is KGHSH, CDR2 LQKENI. CDR3 coding DNA: TGTGCCAGTACACCGGGGGGAACTGAAGCTTTCTTT. It specifies CASTPGGTEAFF.

The rearrangement joins TRBV7-4 to TRBJ1-5, with TRBD1 identical over 8 bases. CDR1 is SGHVT and CDR2 is SQSDAQ in the germline V gene. The V and J ends lost 4 bases and 7 bases, in that order; junction bases with no gene match: 15. The CDR3 has 17 amino acids. The CDR3 sequence: CASSSFPRQGQGQPQHF. The DNA for the CDR3 is TGTGCCAGCAGCTCCTTTCCTCGACAGGGGCAGGGGCAGCCCCAGCATTTT.

J is TRBJ2-5 and V is TRBV5-1; a possible D gene is TRBD1 (5 bases). Between the trimmed V and J ends, which lost 0 bases and 2 bases, there was a span of 14 bases. This CDR3 contains 16 residues. Germline values: CDR1 SGHRS, CDR2 YFSETQ. CDR3 residues: CASSLAAQGPQETQYF. The CDR3 DNA follows: TGCGCCAGCAGCTTGGCGGCGCAGGGCCCTCAAGAGACCCAGTACTTC.

The V gene is TRBV6-5, the J gene TRBJ1-1; TRBD1 agrees at 10 bases. This CDR3 has 15 amino acids. The germline gives CDR1 MNHEY, CDR2 SVGAGI. V lost 6 bases and J lost 8; bases outside the gene matches: 12. As DNA, the CDR3 is TGTGCCAGCAGCCAGGACAGGGGGGACCCCCTAGAAGCTTTCTTT. Its protein is CASSQDRGDPLEAFF.

This sequence joins TRBV5-1 and TRBJ1-5; tentative D call: TRBD1 (5 bases). V dropped 0 bases and J dropped 0 bases, with 10 bases sitting between them. Germline CDR1 reads SGHRS; CDR2 reads YFSETQ. CDR3 size: 16 residues. The CDR3 nucleotides read TGCGCCAGCAGCTTGGAGCCAGGGAATAGCAATCAGCCCCAGCATTTT. Amino acids: CASSLEPGNSNQPQHF.

J is TRBJ2-1 and V is TRBV6-5, with 8 nucleotides matching TRBD2. There are 13 residues in the CDR3. Trimming removed 5 bases from V and 8 bases from J; junction bases left unmatched: 5. The germline V gene has CDR1 MNHEY and CDR2 SVGAGI. The CDR3: CASSPAGVYEQFF. The CDR3 DNA sequence: TGTGCCAGCAGTCCAGCGGGGGTATATGAGCAGTTCTTC.